Presented here are 2 T cell receptor beta chains from one specimen sequenced in a study of response to subunit inactivated influenza vaccine. TCRdb reanalysed the RT-PCR reads using MiXCR and keeps one entry per CDR3 protein. The repertoire has hundreds of thousands of distinct CDR3 sequences, roughly 20% of them found once; the top ten carry about a tenth. Source: PBMCs from blood, taken 4 to 6 days after vaccination. The receptors originated from a man between 50 and 59 years old who received an inactivated influenza vaccine.

This clonotype was observed a handful of times. The chain carries TRBV20-1 and TRBJ1-2; no clear D. The CDR3 has 12 residues. Germline CDR1 is DFQATT and CDR2 is SNEGSKA (reference sequence). Deletions cut 1 base from V and 8 bases from J, with 11 bases between. The CDR3 here is CSARVRVEGYTF. CDR3 bases: TGCAGTGCTAGAGTGAGGGTCGAAGGCTACACCTTC.

This clonotype was seen more than once but under ten times. This sequence joins TRBV6-1 and TRBJ1-5, with D possibly matching TRBD1 (6 bases). The CDR3 has 15 amino acids. With 6 bases removed from V and 1 base from J, the gap between germline ends came to 13 bases. Looked up from germline, CDR1 is MNHNS and CDR2 is SASEGT. CDR3: CASRAGTNSNQPQHF. The CDR3 DNA sequence: TGTGCCAGCAGGGCCGGGACAAACAGCAATCAGCCCCAGCATTTT.